One sample yielded the 29 T cell receptor beta chains listed below, sequenced in a study of blood T cell repertoires in COVID-19. Profiled with immunoSEQ multiplex PCR; TCRdb holds only in-frame clones, not every one. The sample has under 250,000 clones, 80% to 85% seen once. The sample consisted of PBMCs or T cells enriched from blood (not recorded which). The receptors derive from a woman aged 45-59 years with acute COVID-19.

Of note for this clone: This same CDR3 is encoded by further DNA sequences in the sample. The chain employs TRBV28 and TRBJ1-1, with a weak D call TRBD1 (5 bases). CDR1 is MDHEN and CDR2 is SYDVKM in the germline V gene. This CDR3 contains 16 residues. The V end lost 2 bases, the J end lost 0 bases, and 13 bases lay between the germline ends. CDR3 in amino acids: CASSLRGKPLNTEAFF. The CDR3 nucleotides are TGTGCCAGCAGTTTAAGGGGCAAGCCCCTGAACACTGAAGCTTTCTTT.

The chain is built from TRBV29-1 and TRBJ1-1, with TRBD1 matching 7 bases. The junction had 2 bases not matched to a gene; V was cut back by 7 bases and J by 3 bases. The CDR3 covers 11 residues. Germline V gene sequence: CDR1 SQVTM, CDR2 ANQGSEA. The CDR3 DNA reads TGCAGCGCACAGGGGTACACTGAAGCTTTCTTT. Translated, it gives CSAQGYTEAFF.

This clone was observed once. V is TRBV2 and J is TRBJ2-7; TRBD1 matches 8 bases. V dropped 5 bases and J dropped 0; count of bases not matched to a gene: 3. CDR1 is SNHLY and CDR2 is FYNNEI in the germline V gene. The CDR3 is made up of 14 amino acids. The CDR3 DNA follows: TGTGCCAGCAGTTCACAGGGGGACTCCTACGAGCAGTACTTC. Translating it yields CASSSQGDSYEQYF.

V gene TRBV7-2 combines with J gene TRBJ2-1; D is uncertain. The CDR3 runs 13 residues. The germline gives CDR1 SGHTA, CDR2 FQGNSA. Trimming pared 1 base from V and 9 bases from J, leaving 10 bases between. The CDR3 DNA reads TGTGCCAGCAGCTTAGGGCAAGCGACTGAGCAGTTCTTC. Its protein product is CASSLGQATEQFF.

The gene calls are TRBV4-1 and TRBJ1-1; tentative D call: TRBD1 (6 bases). V was shortened by 5 bases and J by 5 bases, with 12 bases between the two germline ends. CDR3 length equals 13 residues. Germline V gives CDR1 MGHRA, CDR2 YSYEKL. The CDR3 DNA is TGCGCCAGCAGCGTACAGGGAGGGACTGAAGCTTTCTTT. Translated, it gives CASSVQGGTEAFF.

The J gene is TRBJ1-4, the V gene TRBV6-1; a weak D match, TRBD1 (5 bases). Germline CDR1 is MNHNS and CDR2 is SASEGT. V lost 9 bases to trimming and J lost 4 bases, with 12 bases between them. The CDR3 is 13 residues long. The CDR3 loop reads CASRGWDNEKLFF. CDR3 DNA sequence: TGTGCCAGTCGGGGGTGGGATAATGAAAAACTGTTTTTT.

The rearrangement uses TRBV5-1 and TRBJ2-1, with 11 bases identical to TRBD1. CDR3 length: 15 residues. CDR1 is SGHRS and CDR2 is YFSETQ in the germline V gene. The V gene end was trimmed by 6 bases and the J gene end by 6 bases; junction bases not matched to a gene: 8. CDR3 DNA: TGCGCCAGCACCAATTTGGGGACAGGGGGCAATGAGCAGTTCTTC. Encoded protein: CASTNLGTGGNEQFF.

The gene calls are TRBV14 and TRBJ1-2, with D hard to call. The CDR3 is 12 amino acids. The germline V gene encodes CDR1 SGHDN and CDR2 FVKESK. Trimming pared 3 bases from V and 7 bases from J, leaving 9 bases between. CDR3 protein: CASSQKGGGYTF. The DNA for the CDR3 is TGTGCCAGCAGCCAGAAGGGAGGTGGCTACACCTTC. The full variable domain, completed using reference TRBV14 and TRBJ1-2, is EAGVTQFPSHSVIEKGQTVTLRCDPISGHDNLYWYRRVMGKEIKFLLHFVKESKQDESGMPNNRFLAERTGGTYSTLKVQPAELEDSGVYFCASSQKGGGYTFGSGTRLTVV.

The CDR3 DNA reads TGCGCCAGCAGCCATCAGGAGGGCAGAAACACCGGGGAGCTGTTTTTT. Its protein is CASSHQEGRNTGELFF. The rearrangement joins TRBV4-3 to TRBJ2-2; perhaps TRBD2 as D (6 bases). Per germline, CDR1 LGHNA and CDR2 YSLEER. V was shortened by 3 bases and J by 2 bases, with 13 bases between the two germline ends. CDR3 length: 16 residues.

V usage is TRBV27 and J usage is TRBJ2-5; TRBD2 aligns across 8 bases. Per the germline V gene, CDR1 is MNHEY and CDR2 is SMNVEV (reference sequence). The CDR3 runs to 16 residues. The ends lost 0 bases at V and 5 bases at J; junction bases unmatched: 8. This CDR3 reads CASSLSRGGLGETQYF. DNA for the CDR3: TGTGCCAGCAGTTTATCACGGGGGGGCCTTGGGGAGACCCAGTACTTC.

The chain couples TRBV5-1 to TRBJ1-2; TRBD1 agrees at 9 bases. The germline V gene has CDR1 SGHRS and CDR2 YFSETQ. Trimming cost V 3 bases and J 8 bases; bases outside gene matches: 11. The CDR3 has 15 amino acids. Written as DNA, the CDR3 is TGCGCCAGCAGCTGGGACAGGGTAGATTCGCGCGGCTACACCTTC. Protein: CASSWDRVDSRGYTF.

The CDR3 DNA reads TGCGCCAGCAGCCAAGATTTAATAAGAGGTAACGAGCAGTACTTC. Encoded protein: CASSQDLIRGNEQYF. The chain links TRBV4-3 to TRBJ2-7, with unresolved D. Trimming cost V 0 bases and J 5 bases, with 14 bases left between them. The length of the CDR3 is 15 residues. Germline-derived CDR1 and CDR2 are LGHNA and YSLEER.

In DNA, the CDR3 is TGTGCCAGCAGGATGACAGGAAACACCGGGGAGCTGTTTTTT. Protein product: CASRMTGNTGELFF. The V call is TRBV28, the J call TRBJ2-2; possibly TRBD1 for D (6 bases). Trimming took 6 bases from V and 2 from J, leaving 10 bases between them. CDR3 size: 14 residues. Germline V gene data show CDR1 as MDHEN and CDR2 as SYDVKM.

CDR3 DNA: TGTGCCAGCAGTTTAGGCAGGGTAGAGACCCAGTACTTC. It specifies CASSLGRVETQYF. The genes are TRBV12-3 or TRBV12-4 and TRBJ2-5, with a possible D match to TRBD1 (5 bases). CDR3 length equals 13 residues. Deletions cut 1 base from V and 4 bases from J, with 7 bases between.

This rearrangement joins TRBV7-2 to TRBJ2-7; tentatively, D is TRBD2 (7 bases). The V and J ends lost 5 bases and 5 bases respectively, with 16 bases between them. CDR1 is SGHTA, CDR2 FQGNSA, per germline. The CDR3 has 14 residues. CDR3 protein: CASSTPGGGHEQYF. As DNA, the CDR3 is TGTGCCAGCAGCACCCCCGGCGGGGGCCACGAGCAGTACTTC.

Concerning this clone: A much larger clone differs from this one at a single base, so this may be a read error. This CDR3 is CASSLQNTGELFF. The CDR3 DNA reads TGTGCCAGCAGCTTGCAGAACACCGGGGAGCTGTTTTTT. The chain uses TRBV5-4 and TRBJ2-2; D unresolved. The CDR3 is made up of 13 amino acids. Per germline, CDR1 SGHNT and CDR2 YYREEE (reference sequence). Trimming removed 1 base from V and 1 base from J, with 2 bases in between.

This clone was seen a handful of times. The chain combines TRBV27 with TRBJ2-7; possibly TRBD2 for D (6 bases). CDR3 length: 13 amino acids. The germline gives CDR1 MNHEY, CDR2 SMNVEV (reference sequence). V dropped 3 bases and J dropped 3 bases, with 9 bases sitting between them. The CDR3 DNA follows: TGTGCCAGCAGTTTTCTTAGCGGCTACGAGCAGTACTTC. Its protein is CASSFLSGYEQYF.

The chain is built from TRBV18 and TRBJ1-2; 7 bases are shared with TRBD1. Unmatched junction bases numbered 4, after V lost 5 bases and J lost 4 bases. The CDR3 runs 13 residues. Germline V gene lookup returns CDR1 KGHSH and CDR2 LQKENI. The CDR3 here is CASSGTGVYGYTF. CDR3 bases: TGTGCCAGCTCAGGTACAGGGGTCTATGGCTACACCTTC.

This clone appeared once. The chain couples TRBV21-1 to TRBJ1-4; TRBD1 is the table's D call, not checked against the DNA. TRBV21-1 is described as a pseudogene. CDR3 length equals 23 residues. CDR3 bases: TGTGCCAGCAGCACCCCCGGGACAGGGGGCGCAAAAGAAAAAAAAACAACTAATGAAAAACTGTTTTTT. Residues: CASSTPGTGGAKEKKTTNEKLFF.

V and J are TRBV6-5 and TRBJ2-5; TRBD1 aligns across 10 bases. V lost 5 bases to trimming and J lost 3 bases; unmatched junction nucleotides: 6. Germline CDR1 is MNHEY and CDR2 is SVGAGI. The CDR3 sequence is 15 residues long. The DNA of the CDR3 is TGTGCCAGCAGTCCGGGACAGGGGAAAGAAGAGACCCAGTACTTC. As protein: CASSPGQGKEETQYF.

The chain carries TRBV20-1 and TRBJ1-5; D unclear. Germline CDR1 reads DFQATT; CDR2 reads SNEGSKA (reference sequence). The V end was cut by 3 bases, the J end by 2 bases, with 8 bases between. This CDR3 contains 13 residues. In nucleotides, the CDR3 is TGCAGTGCTAGTCCGGCGGGCAATCAGCCCCAGCATTTT. It translates to CSASPAGNQPQHF.

This rearrangement joins TRBV6-5 to TRBJ1-5; D is unclear. Germline V gene data show CDR1 as MNHEY and CDR2 as SVGAGI. Deletions cut 6 bases from V and 5 bases from J, with 11 bases between. CDR3 length: 13 amino acids. The CDR3 region has the DNA TGTGCCAGCAGACTCACTACCGATCAGCCCCAGCATTTT. It yields the protein CASRLTTDQPQHF.

This clone occurred a few times. This rearrangement joins TRBV19 to TRBJ2-1; 14 positions agree with TRBD2. Trimming removed 8 bases from V and 7 bases from J; junction bases left unmatched: 10. The CDR3 extends over 16 amino acids. The germline CDR1 and CDR2 sequences are LNHDA and SQIVND (reference sequence). This CDR3 is CASARTSGRPGNEQFF. DNA for the CDR3: TGTGCCAGTGCTCGGACTAGCGGGAGGCCGGGGAATGAGCAGTTCTTC.

The V and J genes are TRBV7-2 and TRBJ2-3; TRBD2 agrees at 8 bases. The germline V gene has CDR1 SGHTA and CDR2 FQGNSA. The J segment lost 5 bases and the V segment lost 0 bases, leaving 13 bases of the junction unmatched. The CDR3 has 18 amino acids. In nucleotides, the CDR3 is TGTGCCAGCAGCTTAGCCCTAACCGCGGGGGGCAATAGAGATACGCAGTATTTT. The encoded protein is CASSLALTAGGNRDTQYF.

V and J are TRBV7-9 and TRBJ2-5; TRBD1 is a possible D gene (6 bases). Germline V gives CDR1 SEHNR, CDR2 FQNEAQ (reference sequence). This CDR3 is 14 amino acids long. V shed 6 bases and J shed 2 bases, with 13 bases lying between them. For the CDR3, the DNA is TGTGCCAGCAGGCGGACAGCTGAACAAGAGACCCAGTACTTC. It translates to CASRRTAEQETQYF.

The rearrangement uses TRBV9 and TRBJ1-4; TRBD1 is a possible D gene (6 bases). The germline gives CDR1 SGDLS, CDR2 YYNGEE. V was trimmed by 0 bases and J by 8 bases, leaving 17 bases between them. This CDR3 region has 16 residues. In DNA, the CDR3 is TGTGCCAGCAGCGTAGGAAATGTCAGGGGTAACGAAAAACTGTTTTTT. It is translated as CASSVGNVRGNEKLFF. Complete variable domain (other parts from reference TRBV9 and TRBJ1-4): DSGVTQTPKHLITATGQRVTLRCSPRSGDLSVYWYQQSLDQGLQFLIQYYNGEERAKGNILERFSAQQFPDLHSELNLSSLELGDSALYFCASSVGNVRGNEKLFFGSGTQLSVL.

This chain connects TRBV6-5 to TRBJ2-5, with D possibly TRBD2 on 6 matching bases. This CDR3 has 15 amino acids. Germline V CDR1 and CDR2: MNHEY, SVGAGI. Trimming pared 6 bases from V and 5 bases from J, leaving 19 bases between. DNA for the CDR3: TGTGCCAGCAGAAAGGAGGGACTGCTGGGGGAGACCCAGTACTTC. Translated: CASRKEGLLGETQYF.

The J gene is TRBJ1-1, the V gene TRBV28; tentative D call: TRBD1 (6 bases). Between the trimmed V and J ends, which lost 5 bases and 1 base, there was a span of 14 bases. Germline V gene data show CDR1 as MDHEN and CDR2 as SYDVKM. This CDR3 has 15 residues. CDR3: CASSQGDRWNTEAFF. The CDR3 DNA sequence: TGTGCCAGCAGTCAAGGAGACAGGTGGAACACTGAAGCTTTCTTT.

This chain joins TRBV15 and TRBJ2-2; D is possibly TRBD2 (6 bases). Trimming removed 6 bases at V and 7 bases at J, with 15 bases between. The CDR3 runs to 14 residues. Germline V gives CDR1 LNHNV, CDR2 YYDKDF (reference sequence). The CDR3 loop is CATSGGGSDGELFF. The DNA for the CDR3 is TGTGCCACCAGTGGCGGAGGGTCTGACGGGGAGCTGTTTTTT.